This T cell receptor (beta chain) was recorded in a study of OX40 agonist ivuxolimab in advanced cancers. The wider study: Patients were treated with intravenous ivuxolimab, dosed at 0.01 to 10 mg/kg and infused every 2 weeks. Enrolled patients in dose escalation had cancers that were hepatocellular carcinoma, melanoma, renal cell or head and neck cancer. Three patients responded partially, comprising one with hepatocellular carcinoma and two with cutaneous melanoma. Study results and caveats: The study found that CD8+ T cells averaged more expanded clones than CD4+.

Repertoires were generated with immunoSEQ multiplex PCR, while TCRdb's copy carries only in-frame clones and drops some. The repertoire holds some 48,000 clones, with more than 85% as singletons. Germline V lookup: CDR1 SEHNR, CDR2 FQNEAQ (reference sequence). Trimming stripped 5 bases from V and 3 bases from J, with 4 bases between. The CDR3 contains 12 residues. To note about this clone: Its target is unknown.

Here the sequenced sample was CD4+ or CD8+ T cells sorted from blood, taken in a trial of the OX40 agonist ivuxolimab. The rearrangement links TRBV7-9 to TRBJ2-2; no clear D gene. This receptor was identified in an adult with an advanced solid tumor such as melanoma, head and neck, liver or kidney cancer. CDR3 region: CASSQDTGELFF. CDR3 DNA: TGTGCCAGCAGCCAGGACACCGGGGAGCTGTTTTTT. Full variable domain (rest looked up from reference TRBV7-9 and TRBJ2-2): DTGVSQNPRHKITKRGQNVTFRCDPISEHNRLYWYRQTLGQGPEFLTYFQNEAQLEKSRLLSDRFSAERPKGSFSTLEIQRTEQGDSAMYLCASSQDTGELFFGEGSRLTVL.